This T cell receptor beta chain stems from a study of T-cell reconstitution after alpha-beta-depleted transplantation in children. In germline, CDR1 is DFQATT, CDR2 SNEGSKA (reference sequence). This CDR3 contains 15 residues. V lost 0 bases to trimming and J lost 8 bases; unmatched junction nucleotides: 10. Construction of the TCRbeta library involved unique molecular identifiers. TCRdb re-derived calls from the PCR reads in MiXCR, one entry per CDR3 protein. The sample has some 520,000 distinct CDR3 sequences; approximately 29% are singletons. The sequencing used PBMCs from the stem cell graft donor, collected from the stem cell graft. The origin of this receptor is a human donor who donated a stem cell graft to a child with aplastic anemia. The chain combines TRBV20-1 with TRBJ2-4; 7 bases align to TRBD2. As DNA, the CDR3 is TGCAGTGCTAGAGAGTGGGAGGGCCTTCGGGACATTCAGTACTTC. Encoded protein: CSAREWEGLRDIQYF.